This T cell receptor (beta chain) was sequenced in a study of T cells after yellow fever vaccination. The germline CDR1 and CDR2 sequences are SQVTM and ANQGSEA. V lost 4 bases and J lost 5; bases outside the gene matches: 11. CDR3 length equals 15 residues. For TCR, cDNA came from 5'RACE template switching, which added a universal primer site and UMIs. One entry per CDR3 protein results from TCRdb running MiXCR on the 5' RACE reads. There are about 73,000 distinct CDR3 sequences in the sample; around 7.3% occur only once, and 41% lies in the top ten. This clonotype was obtained from a man in his thirties or forties who received the YFV17D yellow fever vaccine. The material was CD8+ T cells sorted from PBMCs, obtained on the day of the yellow fever booster vaccination. The chain joins TRBV29-1 to TRBJ2-3; 8 nucleotides match TRBD2. CDR3 bases: TGCAGCGTTGGAGGACTAGCCAACGTTCGAGATACGCAGTATTTT. Its translation: CSVGGLANVRDTQYF.